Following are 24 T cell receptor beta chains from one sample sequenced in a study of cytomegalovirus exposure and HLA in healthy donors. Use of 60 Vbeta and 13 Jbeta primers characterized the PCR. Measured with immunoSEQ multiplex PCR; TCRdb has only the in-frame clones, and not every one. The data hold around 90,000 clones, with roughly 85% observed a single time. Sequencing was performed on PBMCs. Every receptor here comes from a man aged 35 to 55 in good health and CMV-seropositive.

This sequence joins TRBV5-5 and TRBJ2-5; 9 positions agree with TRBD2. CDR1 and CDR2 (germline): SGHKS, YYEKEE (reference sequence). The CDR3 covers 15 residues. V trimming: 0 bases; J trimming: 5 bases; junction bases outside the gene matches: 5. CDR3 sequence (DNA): TGTGCCAGCAGCTTGGGAGTAGCGGGGGCGGAGACCCAGTACTTC. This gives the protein CASSLGVAGAETQYF.

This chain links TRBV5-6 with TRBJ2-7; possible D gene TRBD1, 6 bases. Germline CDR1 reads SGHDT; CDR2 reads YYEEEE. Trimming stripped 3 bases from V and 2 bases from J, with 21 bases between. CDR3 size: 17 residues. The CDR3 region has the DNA TGTGCCAGCAGCTCGACAAATTTTGGACAGTCCCCCTACGAGCAGTACTTC. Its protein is CASSSTNFGQSPYEQYF.

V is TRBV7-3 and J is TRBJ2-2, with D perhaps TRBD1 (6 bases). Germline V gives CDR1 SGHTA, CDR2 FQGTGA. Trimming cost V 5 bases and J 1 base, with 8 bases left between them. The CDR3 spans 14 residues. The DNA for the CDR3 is TGTGCCAGCAGCCCGACAGGGAACACCGGGGAGCTGTTTTTT. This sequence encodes CASSPTGNTGELFF.

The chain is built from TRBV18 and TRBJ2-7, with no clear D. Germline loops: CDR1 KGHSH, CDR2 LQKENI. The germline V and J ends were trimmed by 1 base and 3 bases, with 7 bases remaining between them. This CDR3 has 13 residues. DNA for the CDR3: TGTGCCAGCTCACCACGTAACAGCTACGAGCAGTACTTC. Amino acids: CASSPRNSYEQYF.

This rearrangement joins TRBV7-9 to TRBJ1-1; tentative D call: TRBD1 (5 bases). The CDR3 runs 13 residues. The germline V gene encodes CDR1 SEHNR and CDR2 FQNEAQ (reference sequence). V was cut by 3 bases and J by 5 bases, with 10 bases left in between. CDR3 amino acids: CASSFQGGTEAFF. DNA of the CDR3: TGTGCCAGCAGCTTTCAGGGAGGTACTGAAGCTTTCTTT.

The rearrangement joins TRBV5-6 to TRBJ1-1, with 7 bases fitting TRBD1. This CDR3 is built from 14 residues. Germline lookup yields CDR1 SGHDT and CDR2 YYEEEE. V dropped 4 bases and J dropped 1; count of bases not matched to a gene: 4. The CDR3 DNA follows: TGTGCCAGCAGCCGGGACAGAGCGAACACTGAAGCTTTCTTT. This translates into CASSRDRANTEAFF.

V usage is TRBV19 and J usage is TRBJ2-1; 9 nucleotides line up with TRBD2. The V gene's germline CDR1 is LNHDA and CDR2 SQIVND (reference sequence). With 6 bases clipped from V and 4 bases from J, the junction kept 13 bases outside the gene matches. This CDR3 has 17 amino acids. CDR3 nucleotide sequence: TGTGCCAGTAGGGTGGCGGTTAGGGCGGGAGGGTACAATGAGCAGTTCTTC. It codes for CASRVAVRAGGYNEQFF.

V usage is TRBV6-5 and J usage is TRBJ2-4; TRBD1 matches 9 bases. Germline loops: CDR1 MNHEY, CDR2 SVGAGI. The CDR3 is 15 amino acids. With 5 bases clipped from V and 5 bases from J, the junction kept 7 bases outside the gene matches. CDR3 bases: TGTGCCAGCAGTACTCCGGACAGGGGTCAAAACATTCAGTACTTC. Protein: CASSTPDRGQNIQYF.

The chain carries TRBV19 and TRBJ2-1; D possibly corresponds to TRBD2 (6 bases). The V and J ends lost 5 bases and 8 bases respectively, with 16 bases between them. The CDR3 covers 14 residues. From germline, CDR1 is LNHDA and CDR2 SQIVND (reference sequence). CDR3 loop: CASSGPGLGDEQFF. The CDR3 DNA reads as TGTGCCAGTAGTGGCCCGGGACTTGGCGATGAGCAGTTCTTC.

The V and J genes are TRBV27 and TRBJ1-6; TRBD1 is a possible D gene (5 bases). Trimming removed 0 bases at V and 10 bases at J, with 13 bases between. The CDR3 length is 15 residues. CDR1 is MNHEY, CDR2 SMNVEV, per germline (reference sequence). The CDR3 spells CASSLSSGTESPLHF. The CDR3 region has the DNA TGTGCCAGCAGTTTATCCTCAGGGACTGAGTCACCCCTCCACTTT.

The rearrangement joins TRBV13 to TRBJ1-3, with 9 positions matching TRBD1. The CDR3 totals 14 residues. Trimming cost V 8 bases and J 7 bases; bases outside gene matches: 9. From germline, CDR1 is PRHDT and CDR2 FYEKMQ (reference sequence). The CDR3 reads CASATGGARNTIYF. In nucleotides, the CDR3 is TGTGCCAGCGCCACAGGGGGCGCGAGGAACACCATATATTTT.

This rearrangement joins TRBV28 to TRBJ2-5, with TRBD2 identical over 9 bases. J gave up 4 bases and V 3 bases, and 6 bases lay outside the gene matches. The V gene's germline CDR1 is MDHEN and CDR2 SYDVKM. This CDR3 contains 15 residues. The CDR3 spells CASSFSAGGPETQYF. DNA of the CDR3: TGTGCCAGCAGTTTTAGTGCGGGAGGGCCAGAGACCCAGTACTTC.

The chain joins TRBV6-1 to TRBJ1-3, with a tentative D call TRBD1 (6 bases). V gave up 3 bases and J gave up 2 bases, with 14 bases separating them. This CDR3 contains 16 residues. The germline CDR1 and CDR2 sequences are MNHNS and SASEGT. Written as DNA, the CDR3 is TGTGCCAGCAGTGATAATCCCAGGGGAACTGGAAACACCATATATTTT. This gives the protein CASSDNPRGTGNTIYF.

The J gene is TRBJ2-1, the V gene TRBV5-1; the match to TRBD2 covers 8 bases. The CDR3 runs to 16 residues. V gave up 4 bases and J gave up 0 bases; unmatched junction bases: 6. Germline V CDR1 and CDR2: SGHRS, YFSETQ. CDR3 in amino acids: CASSRGGGSSYNEQFF. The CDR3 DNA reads TGCGCCAGCAGCCGGGGCGGGGGGAGCTCCTACAATGAGCAGTTCTTC.

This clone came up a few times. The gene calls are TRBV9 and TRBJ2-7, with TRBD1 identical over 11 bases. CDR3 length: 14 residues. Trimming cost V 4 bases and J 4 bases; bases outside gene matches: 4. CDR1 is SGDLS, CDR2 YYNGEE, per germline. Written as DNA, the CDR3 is TGTGCCAGCAGCCAAGGACAGGGGGCTTACGAGCAGTACTTC. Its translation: CASSQGQGAYEQYF.

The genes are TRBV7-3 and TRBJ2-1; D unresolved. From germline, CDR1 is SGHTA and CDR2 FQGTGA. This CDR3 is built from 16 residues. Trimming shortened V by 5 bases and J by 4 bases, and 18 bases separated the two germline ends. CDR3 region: CASSLRSTSMYNEQFF. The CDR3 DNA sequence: TGTGCCAGCAGCCTGCGTTCGACTTCCATGTACAATGAGCAGTTCTTC.

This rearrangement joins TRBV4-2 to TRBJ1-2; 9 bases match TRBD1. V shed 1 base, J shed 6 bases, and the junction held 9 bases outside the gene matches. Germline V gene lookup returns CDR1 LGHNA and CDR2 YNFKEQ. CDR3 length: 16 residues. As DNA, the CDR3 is TGTGCCAGCAGCCAAGGGCCGGGACAGGGAACTAATGGCTACACCTTC. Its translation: CASSQGPGQGTNGYTF.

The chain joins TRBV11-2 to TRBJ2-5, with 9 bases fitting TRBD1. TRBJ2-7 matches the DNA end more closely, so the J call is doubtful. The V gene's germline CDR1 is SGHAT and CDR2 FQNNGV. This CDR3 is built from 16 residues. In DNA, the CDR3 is TGTGCCAGCAGCTCAACCCCGGGACAGGGCGAGTACGAGCAGTACTTC. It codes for CASSSTPGQGEYEQYF.

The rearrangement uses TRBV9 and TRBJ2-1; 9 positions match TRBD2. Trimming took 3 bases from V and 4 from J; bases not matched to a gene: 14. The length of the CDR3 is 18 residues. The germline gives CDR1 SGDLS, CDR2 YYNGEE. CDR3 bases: TGTGCCAGCAGCGGGGGAGGGGGGCTAGCGGGGAATTACAATGAGCAGTTCTTC. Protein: CASSGGGGLAGNYNEQFF.

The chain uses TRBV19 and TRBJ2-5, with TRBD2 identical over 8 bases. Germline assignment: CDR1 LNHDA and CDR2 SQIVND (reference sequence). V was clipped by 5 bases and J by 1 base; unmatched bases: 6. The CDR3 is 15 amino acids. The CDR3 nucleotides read TGTGCCAGTAGTTTGGTAGCGGGACCCCAAGAGACCCAGTACTTC. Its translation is CASSLVAGPQETQYF.

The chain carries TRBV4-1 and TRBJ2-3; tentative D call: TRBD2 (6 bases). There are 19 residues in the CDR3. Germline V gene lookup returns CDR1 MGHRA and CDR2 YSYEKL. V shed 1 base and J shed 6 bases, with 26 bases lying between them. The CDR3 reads CASSQVGMAGRDARDTQYF. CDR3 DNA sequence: TGCGCCAGCAGCCAAGTAGGGATGGCGGGAAGAGACGCGCGGGATACGCAGTATTTT.

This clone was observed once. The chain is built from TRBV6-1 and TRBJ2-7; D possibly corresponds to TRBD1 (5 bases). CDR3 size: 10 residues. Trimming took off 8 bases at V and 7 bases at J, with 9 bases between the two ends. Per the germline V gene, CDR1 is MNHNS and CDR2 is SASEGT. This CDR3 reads CASSQGEQYF. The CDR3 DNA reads TGTGCCAGCTCTCAGGGTGAGCAGTACTTC.

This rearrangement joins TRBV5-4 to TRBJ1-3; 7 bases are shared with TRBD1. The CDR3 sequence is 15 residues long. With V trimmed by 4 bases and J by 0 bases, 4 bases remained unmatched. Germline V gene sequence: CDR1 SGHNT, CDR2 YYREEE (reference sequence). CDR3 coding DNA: TGTGCCAGCAGCGCGGACAGGATCTCTGGAAACACCATATATTTT. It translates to CASSADRISGNTIYF.

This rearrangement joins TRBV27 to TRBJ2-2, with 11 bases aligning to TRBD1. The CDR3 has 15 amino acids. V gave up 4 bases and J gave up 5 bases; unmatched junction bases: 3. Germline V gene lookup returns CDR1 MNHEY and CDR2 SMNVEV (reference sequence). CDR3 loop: CASSSWDRGTGELFF. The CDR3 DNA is TGTGCCAGCAGTTCCTGGGACAGGGGGACCGGGGAGCTGTTTTTT.